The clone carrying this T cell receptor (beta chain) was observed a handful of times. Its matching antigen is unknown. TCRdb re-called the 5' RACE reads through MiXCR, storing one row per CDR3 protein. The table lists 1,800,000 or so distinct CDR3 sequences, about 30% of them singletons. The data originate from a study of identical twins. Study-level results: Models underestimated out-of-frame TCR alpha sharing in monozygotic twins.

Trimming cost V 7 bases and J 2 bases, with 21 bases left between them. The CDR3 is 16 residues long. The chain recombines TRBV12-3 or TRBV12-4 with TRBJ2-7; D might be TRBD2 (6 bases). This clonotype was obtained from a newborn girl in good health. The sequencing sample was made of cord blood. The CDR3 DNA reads TGTGCCAGCACTTTTTCCCCGGGACTCCGGACCTACGAGCAGTACTTC. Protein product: CASTFSPGLRTYEQYF.